One TCR beta chain is described in this entry. Its antigen remains unknown. This sample stems from a study of PD-1 blockade in classical Hodgkin lymphoma. Overall study findings and caveats: Significantly greater TCR diversity emerged by C4D1 in CD4+ cells but not CD8+ cells. Possibly reflecting disease activity or prior therapy, repertoire differences have causes that remain undefined. Diminished baseline TCR diversity has been reported in newly diagnosed patients relative to healthy donors. Patients newly diagnosed and complete responders had comparable baseline diversity.

TCRdb's table, derived via immunoSEQ multiplex PCR, lists solely in-frame clones and lacks some. The table shows roughly 28,000 clones, with 82% occurring only once. Germline lookup yields CDR1 KGHSH and CDR2 LQKENI. This CDR3 is 16 amino acids long. V trimming: 2 bases; J trimming: 5 bases; junction bases outside the gene matches: 9. Documented time point: cycle 4 day 1 (C4D1), after less than 7 weeks of nivolumab. Autologous stem cell transplantation was followed by relapse in every patient, and brentuximab vedotin exposure varied. J is TRBJ2-7 and V is TRBV18; 10 nucleotides match TRBD1. This specimen consisted of peripheral blood mononuclear cells (PBMCs), obtained before the fourth cycle of nivolumab. The sequence was obtained from a human donor with classical Hodgkin lymphoma. The CDR3 nucleotides are TGTGCCAGCTCACCAAATTGGGGACAGGGGAATAACGAGCAGTACTTC. Its translation: CASSPNWGQGNNEQYF.